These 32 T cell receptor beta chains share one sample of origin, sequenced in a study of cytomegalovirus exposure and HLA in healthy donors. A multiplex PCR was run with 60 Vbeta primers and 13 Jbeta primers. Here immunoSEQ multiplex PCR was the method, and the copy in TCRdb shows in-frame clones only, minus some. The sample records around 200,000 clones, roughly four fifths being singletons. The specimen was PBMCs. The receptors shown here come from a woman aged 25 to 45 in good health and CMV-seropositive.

DNA of the CDR3: TGTGCCAGCAGCGCCGGGACTAGCGGGAGAGGAAAAGAGACCCAGTACTTC. Translation: CASSAGTSGRGKETQYF. V is TRBV7-9 and J is TRBJ2-5, with 14 bases lining up with TRBD2. The CDR3 is 17 amino acids. Trimming cost V 5 bases and J 3 bases; bases outside gene matches: 8. Germline CDR1 and CDR2: SEHNR and FQNEAQ (reference sequence).

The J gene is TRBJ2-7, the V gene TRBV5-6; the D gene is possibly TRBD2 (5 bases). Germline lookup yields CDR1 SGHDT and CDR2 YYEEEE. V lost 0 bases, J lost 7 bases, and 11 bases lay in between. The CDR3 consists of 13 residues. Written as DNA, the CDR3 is TGTGCCAGCAGCTTGGGACCAGCGGAGGAGCAGTACTTC. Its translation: CASSLGPAEEQYF.

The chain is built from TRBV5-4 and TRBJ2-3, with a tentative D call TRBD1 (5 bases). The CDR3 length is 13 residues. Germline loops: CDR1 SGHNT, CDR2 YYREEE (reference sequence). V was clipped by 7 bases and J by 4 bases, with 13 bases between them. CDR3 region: CASQGRSPDTQYF. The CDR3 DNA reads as TGTGCCAGCCAGGGTCGGAGCCCAGATACGCAGTATTTT.

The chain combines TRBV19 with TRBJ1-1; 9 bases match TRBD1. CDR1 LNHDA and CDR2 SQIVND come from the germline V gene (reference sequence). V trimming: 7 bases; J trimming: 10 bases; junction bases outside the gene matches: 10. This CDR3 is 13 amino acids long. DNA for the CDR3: TGTGCCAGTACCCAAGGGTGGGACAGGGTAGCTTTCTTT. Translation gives CASTQGWDRVAFF. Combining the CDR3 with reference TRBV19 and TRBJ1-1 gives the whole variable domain DGGITQSPKYLFRKEGQNVTLSCEQNLNHDAMYWYRQDPGQGLRLIYYSQIVNDFQKGDIAEGYSVSREKKESFPLTVTSAQKNPTAFYLCASTQGWDRVAFFGQGTRLTVV.

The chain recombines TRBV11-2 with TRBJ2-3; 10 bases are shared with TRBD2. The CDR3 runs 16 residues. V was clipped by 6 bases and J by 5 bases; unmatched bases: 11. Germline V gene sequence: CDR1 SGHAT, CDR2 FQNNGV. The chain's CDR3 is CASRNKREGPIDTQYF. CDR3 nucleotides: TGTGCCAGCAGGAACAAGCGGGAGGGCCCAATAGATACGCAGTATTTT.

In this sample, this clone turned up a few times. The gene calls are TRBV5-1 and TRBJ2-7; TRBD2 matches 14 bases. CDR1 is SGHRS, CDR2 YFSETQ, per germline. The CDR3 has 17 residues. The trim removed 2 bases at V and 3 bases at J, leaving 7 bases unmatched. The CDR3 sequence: CASSFDSGTSGSYEQYF. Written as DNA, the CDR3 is TGCGCCAGCAGCTTTGACTCCGGGACTAGCGGGAGCTACGAGCAGTACTTC.

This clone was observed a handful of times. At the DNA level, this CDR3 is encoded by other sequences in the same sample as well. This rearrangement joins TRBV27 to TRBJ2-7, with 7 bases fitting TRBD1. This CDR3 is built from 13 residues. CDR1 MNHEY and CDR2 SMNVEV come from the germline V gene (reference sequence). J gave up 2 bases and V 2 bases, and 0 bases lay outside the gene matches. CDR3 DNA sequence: TGTGCCAGCAGTTTAGGGACAGCCTACGAGCAGTACTTC. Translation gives CASSLGTAYEQYF.

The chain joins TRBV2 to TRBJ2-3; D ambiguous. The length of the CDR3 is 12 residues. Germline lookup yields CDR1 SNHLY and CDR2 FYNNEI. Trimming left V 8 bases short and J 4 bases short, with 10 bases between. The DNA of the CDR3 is TGTGCCAGCGCTAGTACATCAGATACGCAGTATTTT. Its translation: CASASTSDTQYF.

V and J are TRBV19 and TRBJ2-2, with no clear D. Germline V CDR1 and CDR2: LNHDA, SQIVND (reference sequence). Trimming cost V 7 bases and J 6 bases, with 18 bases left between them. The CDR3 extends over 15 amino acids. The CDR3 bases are TGTGCCAGTAAAACCCCTGAGAGTTCCCCCGGGGAGCTGTTTTTT. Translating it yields CASKTPESSPGELFF.

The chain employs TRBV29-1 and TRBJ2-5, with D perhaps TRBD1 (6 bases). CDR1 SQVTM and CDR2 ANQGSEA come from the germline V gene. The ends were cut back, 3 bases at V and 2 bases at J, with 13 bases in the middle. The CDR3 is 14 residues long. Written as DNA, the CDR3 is TGCAGCGTTGACAAATCAGGGGCTCAAGAGACCCAGTACTTC. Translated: CSVDKSGAQETQYF.

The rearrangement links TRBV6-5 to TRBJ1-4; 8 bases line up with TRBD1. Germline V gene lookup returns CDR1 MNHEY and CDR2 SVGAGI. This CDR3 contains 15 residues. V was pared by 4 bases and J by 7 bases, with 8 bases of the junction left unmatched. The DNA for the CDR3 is TGTGCCAGCAGTTCCACGACAGGGGACGGTGAAAAACTGTTTTTT. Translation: CASSSTTGDGEKLFF.

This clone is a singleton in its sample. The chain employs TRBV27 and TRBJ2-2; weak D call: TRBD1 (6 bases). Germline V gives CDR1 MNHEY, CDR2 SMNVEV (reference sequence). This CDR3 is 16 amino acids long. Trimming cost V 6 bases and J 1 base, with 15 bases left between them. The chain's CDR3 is CASSRLTGLNTGELFF. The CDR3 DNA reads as TGTGCCAGCAGCCGACTGACAGGACTGAACACCGGGGAGCTGTTTTTT.

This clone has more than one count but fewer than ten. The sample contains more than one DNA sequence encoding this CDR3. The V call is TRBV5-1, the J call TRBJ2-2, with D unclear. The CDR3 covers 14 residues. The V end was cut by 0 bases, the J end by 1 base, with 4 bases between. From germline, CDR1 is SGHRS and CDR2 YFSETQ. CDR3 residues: CASSLGGNTGELFF. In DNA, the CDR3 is TGCGCCAGCAGCTTGGGAGGGAACACCGGGGAGCTGTTTTTT.

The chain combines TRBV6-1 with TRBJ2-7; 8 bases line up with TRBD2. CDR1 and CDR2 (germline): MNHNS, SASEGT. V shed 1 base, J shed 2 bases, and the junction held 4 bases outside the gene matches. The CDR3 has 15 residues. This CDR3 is CASSEGTGGPYEQYF. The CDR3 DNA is TGTGCCAGCAGTGAAGGCACGGGAGGGCCCTACGAGCAGTACTTC.

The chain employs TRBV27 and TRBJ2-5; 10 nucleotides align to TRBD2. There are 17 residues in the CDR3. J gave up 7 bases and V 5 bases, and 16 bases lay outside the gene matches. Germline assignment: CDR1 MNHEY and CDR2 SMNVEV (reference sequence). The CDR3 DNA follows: TGTGCCAGCAGTCTCGAAGGACTAGCGGCTCTAAAGGGGACCCAGTACTTC. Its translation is CASSLEGLAALKGTQYF.

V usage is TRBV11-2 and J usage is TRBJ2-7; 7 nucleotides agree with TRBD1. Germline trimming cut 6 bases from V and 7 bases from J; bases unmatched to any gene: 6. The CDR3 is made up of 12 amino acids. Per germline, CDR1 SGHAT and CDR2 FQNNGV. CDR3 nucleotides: TGTGCCAGCAGGCAAGACAGGGTAGAGCAGTACTTC. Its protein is CASRQDRVEQYF.

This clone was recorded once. The CDR3 region has the DNA TGTGCCAGCAGTTTTTTTGGACAGCAAGAGACCCAGTACTTC. Translation: CASSFFGQQETQYF. The genes are TRBV27 and TRBJ2-5; tentative D call: TRBD1 (6 bases). This CDR3 has 14 residues. Trimming cost V 3 bases and J 2 bases, with 10 bases left between them. The germline gives CDR1 MNHEY, CDR2 SMNVEV (reference sequence).

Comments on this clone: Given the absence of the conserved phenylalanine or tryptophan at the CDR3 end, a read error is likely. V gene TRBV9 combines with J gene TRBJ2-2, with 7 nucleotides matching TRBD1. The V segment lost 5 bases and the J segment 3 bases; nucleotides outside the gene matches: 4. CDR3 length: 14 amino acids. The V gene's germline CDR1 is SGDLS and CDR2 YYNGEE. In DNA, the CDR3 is TGTGCCAGCAGTTGGACAGGCGACACCGGGGAGCTGTTTCTT. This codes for CASSWTGDTGELFL.

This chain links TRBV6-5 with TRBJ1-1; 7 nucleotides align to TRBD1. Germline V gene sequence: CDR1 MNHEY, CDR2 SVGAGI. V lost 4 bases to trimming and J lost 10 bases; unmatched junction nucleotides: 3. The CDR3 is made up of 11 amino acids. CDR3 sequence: CASSSSGGAFF. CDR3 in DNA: TGTGCCAGCAGTTCCTCAGGGGGAGCTTTCTTT.

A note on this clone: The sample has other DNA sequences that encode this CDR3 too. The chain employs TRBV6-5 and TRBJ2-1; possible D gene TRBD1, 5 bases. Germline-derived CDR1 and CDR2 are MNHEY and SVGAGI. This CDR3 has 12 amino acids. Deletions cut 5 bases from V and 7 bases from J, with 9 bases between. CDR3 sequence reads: CASSRQGNEQFF. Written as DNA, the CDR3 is TGTGCCAGCAGTCGGCAGGGAAATGAGCAGTTCTTC.

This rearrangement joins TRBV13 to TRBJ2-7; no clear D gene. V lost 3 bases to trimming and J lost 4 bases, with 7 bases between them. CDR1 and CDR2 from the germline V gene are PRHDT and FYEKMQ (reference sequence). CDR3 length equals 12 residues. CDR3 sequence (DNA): TGTGCCAGCAGCTTCGACACGTACGAGCAGTACTTC. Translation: CASSFDTYEQYF.

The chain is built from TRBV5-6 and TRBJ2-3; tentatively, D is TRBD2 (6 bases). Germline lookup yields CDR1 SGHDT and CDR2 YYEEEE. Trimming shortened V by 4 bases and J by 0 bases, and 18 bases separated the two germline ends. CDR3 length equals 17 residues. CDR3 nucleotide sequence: TGTGCCAGCAGCGTCAAATTGGGGCGGGGAAGCACAGATACGCAGTATTTT. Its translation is CASSVKLGRGSTDTQYF.

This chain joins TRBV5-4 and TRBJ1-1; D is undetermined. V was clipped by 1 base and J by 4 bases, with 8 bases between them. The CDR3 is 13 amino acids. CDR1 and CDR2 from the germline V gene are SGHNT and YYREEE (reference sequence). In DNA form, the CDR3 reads TGTGCCAGCAGCTTGCGGGGAAGCACTGAAGCTTTCTTT. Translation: CASSLRGSTEAFF.

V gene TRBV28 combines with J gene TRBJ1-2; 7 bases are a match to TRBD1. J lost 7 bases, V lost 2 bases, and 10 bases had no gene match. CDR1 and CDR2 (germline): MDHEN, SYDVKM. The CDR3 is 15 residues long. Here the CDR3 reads CASSLQSPAGGGYTF. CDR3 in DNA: TGTGCCAGCAGTTTACAGTCACCGGCAGGGGGTGGCTACACCTTC.

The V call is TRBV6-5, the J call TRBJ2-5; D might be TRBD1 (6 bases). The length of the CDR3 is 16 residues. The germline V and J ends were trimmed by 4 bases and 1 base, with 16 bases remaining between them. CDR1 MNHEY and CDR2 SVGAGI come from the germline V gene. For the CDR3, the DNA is TGTGCCAGCAGTTTTACCCCACAGGGTTCCCAAGAGACCCAGTACTTC. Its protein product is CASSFTPQGSQETQYF.

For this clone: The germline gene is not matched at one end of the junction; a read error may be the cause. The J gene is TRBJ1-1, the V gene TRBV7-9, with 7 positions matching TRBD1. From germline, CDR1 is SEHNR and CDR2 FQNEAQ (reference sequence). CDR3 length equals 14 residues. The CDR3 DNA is TGTTCCAGCAGCAAAACAGGGGATGGGACTGAAGCTTTCTTT. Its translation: CSSSKTGDGTEAFF.

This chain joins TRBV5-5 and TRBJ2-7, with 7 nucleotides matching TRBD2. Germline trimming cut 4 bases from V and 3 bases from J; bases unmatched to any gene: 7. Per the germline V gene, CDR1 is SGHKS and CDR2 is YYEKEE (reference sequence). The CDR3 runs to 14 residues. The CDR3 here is CASSNRASGYEQYF. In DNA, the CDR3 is TGTGCCAGCAGCAATCGGGCTAGCGGCTACGAGCAGTACTTC.

DNA of the CDR3: TGTGCCAGCAGTTGGGAGGTAGGGAGGTTTAGCACAGATACGCAGTATTTT. Its translation: CASSWEVGRFSTDTQYF. The chain combines TRBV5-6 with TRBJ2-3, with TRBD2 as a possible D gene (6 bases). CDR3 size: 17 residues. Germline V lookup: CDR1 SGHDT, CDR2 YYEEEE. Trimming shortened V by 5 bases and J by 0 bases, and 19 bases separated the two germline ends.

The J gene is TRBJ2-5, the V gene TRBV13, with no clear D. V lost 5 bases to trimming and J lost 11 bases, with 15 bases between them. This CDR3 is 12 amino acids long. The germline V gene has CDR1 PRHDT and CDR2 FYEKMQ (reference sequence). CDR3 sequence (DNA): TGTGCCAGCAGCCTACGTATAGAACGGCAGTACTTC. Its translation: CASSLRIERQYF.

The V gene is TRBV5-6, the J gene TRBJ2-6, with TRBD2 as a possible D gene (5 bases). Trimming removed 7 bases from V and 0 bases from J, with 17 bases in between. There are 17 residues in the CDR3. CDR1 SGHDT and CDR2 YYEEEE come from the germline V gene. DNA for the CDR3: TGTGCCAGCGGTTCGGCGTCTACTAGCTCTGGGGCCAACGTCCTGACTTTC. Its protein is CASGSASTSSGANVLTF.

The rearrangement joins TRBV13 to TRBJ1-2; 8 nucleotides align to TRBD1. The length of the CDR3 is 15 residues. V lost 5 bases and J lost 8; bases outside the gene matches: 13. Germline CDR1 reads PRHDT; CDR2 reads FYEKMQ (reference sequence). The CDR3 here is CASSPPRDRRHGYTF. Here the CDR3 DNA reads TGTGCCAGCAGCCCCCCCCGGGACAGGCGGCACGGCTACACCTTC.

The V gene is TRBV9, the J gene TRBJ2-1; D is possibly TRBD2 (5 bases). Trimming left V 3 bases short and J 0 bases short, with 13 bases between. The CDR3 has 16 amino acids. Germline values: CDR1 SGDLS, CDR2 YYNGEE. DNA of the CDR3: TGTGCCAGCAGCGCCTTAACGGGGAACTCCTACAATGAGCAGTTCTTC. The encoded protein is CASSALTGNSYNEQFF.